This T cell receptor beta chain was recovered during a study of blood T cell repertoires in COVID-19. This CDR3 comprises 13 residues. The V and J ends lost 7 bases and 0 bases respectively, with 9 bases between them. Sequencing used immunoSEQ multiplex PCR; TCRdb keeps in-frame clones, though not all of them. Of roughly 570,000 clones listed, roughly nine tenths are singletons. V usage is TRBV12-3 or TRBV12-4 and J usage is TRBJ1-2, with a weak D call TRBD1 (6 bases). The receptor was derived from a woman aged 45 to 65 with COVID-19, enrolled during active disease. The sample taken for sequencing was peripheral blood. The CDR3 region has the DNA TGTGCCAGCAATACAGGGACTAACTATGGCTACACCTTC. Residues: CASNTGTNYGYTF.